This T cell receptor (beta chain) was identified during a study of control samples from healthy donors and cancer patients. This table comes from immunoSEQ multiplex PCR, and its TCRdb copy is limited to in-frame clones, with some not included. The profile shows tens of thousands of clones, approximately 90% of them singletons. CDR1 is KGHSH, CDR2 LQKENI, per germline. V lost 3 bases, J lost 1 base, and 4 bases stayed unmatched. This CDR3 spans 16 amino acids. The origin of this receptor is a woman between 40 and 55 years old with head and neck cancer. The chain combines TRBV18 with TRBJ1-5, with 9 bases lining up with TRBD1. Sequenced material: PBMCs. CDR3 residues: CASSPSDRGSNQPQHF. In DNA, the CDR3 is TGTGCCAGCTCACCTTCGGACAGGGGAAGCAATCAGCCCCAGCATTTT. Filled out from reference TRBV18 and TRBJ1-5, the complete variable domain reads NAGVMQNPRHLVRRRGQEARLRCSPMKGHSHVYWYRQLPEEGLKFMVYLQKENIIDESGMPKERFSAEFPKEGPSILRIQQVVRGDSAAYFCASSPSDRGSNQPQHFGDGTRLSIL.